This T cell receptor beta chain was identified during a study of beta chain features in type 1 diabetes. Every isolated RNA sample was fully reverse transcribed, so sequencing captured expressed TCRB transcripts. Produced via immunoSEQ multiplex PCR; TCRdb's table is partial and in-frame only. This repertoire shows 38,000 or so clones, 64% found once; its top ten account for 2% to 2.5%. This clone was detected only a few times. V was pared by 2 bases and J by 2 bases, with 2 bases of the junction left unmatched. This CDR3 region has 14 residues. Germline CDR1 is LGHNA and CDR2 is YSLEER. The TCR sequence derives from a woman aged 25 to 39 in good health. The rearrangement links TRBV4-3 to TRBJ2-5; TRBD1 matches at 7 bases. The sequencing input was Tregs from blood. The CDR3 DNA reads TGCGCCAGCAGCCAACCGGGACAGCAAGAGACCCAGTACTTC. Protein: CASSQPGQQETQYF.